This section outlines one T cell receptor beta chain sequence together with its context. Its antigen is as yet unknown. A second PCR, run for roughly 7 to 11 cycles, used a sample-barcoded 5' primer plus a J-beta primer mix. Each cDNA was tagged by a template-switch adaptor containing 12 random nucleotides. TCRdb called the 5' RACE reads again in MiXCR, with one record for every CDR3 protein. Of 800,000 or so distinct CDR3 sequences in the sample, roughly 25% were seen once. These data originate in a study of blood T cells in healthy people across ages. Study-level background: The template switching approach captured approximately one barcoded beta molecule for every two T cells. Study-wide results and caveats: Comparison with aged donors showed that long-lived donors had more naive CD4+ cells and higher diversity.

The CDR3 covers 16 residues. V lost 1 base and J lost 3, with 15 bases in between. CDR1 LGHNA and CDR2 YSLEER come from the germline V gene. These data were likewise used in another study, on T cells of mothers and their children.

Sequenced input: blood. J is TRBJ1-2 and V is TRBV4-3, with a weak D call TRBD1 (5 bases). The origin of this receptor is a boy aged 5 to 17 in good health. The CDR3 here is CASSQVEGEVDYGYTF. CDR3 nucleotide sequence: TGCGCCAGCAGCCAAGTGGAAGGGGAGGTTGACTATGGCTACACCTTC.